This TCR beta chain was sequenced for a study of blood T cell repertoires in COVID-19. The wider study: Sites across the United States, Italy and Spain contributed samples from acute and convalescent COVID-19. PBMCs, B-cell-depleted T cells, or T cells were the source of the cDNA or gDNA that made up the material.

Trimming left V 4 bases short and J 7 bases short, with 16 bases between. The germline V gene has CDR1 LGHDT and CDR2 YNNKEL (reference sequence). The CDR3 loop spans 14 amino acids. Original methodology: By means of reference gene primer amplification, nucleated cell counts were estimated. The table came from immunoSEQ multiplex PCR; TCRdb's copy has only in-frame clones and leaves some out. The V and J calls and clone size were taken over from that table, and D and trimming were inferred from the DNA. The table records around 170,000 clones, 88% of them present only once. The sequencing sample was made of peripheral blood. The sequence was collected from a man between 60 and 70 years old with acute or convalescent COVID-19. V and J are TRBV3-1 (or the pseudogene TRBV3-2) and TRBJ2-5; D perhaps matches TRBD2 (6 bases). The DNA of the CDR3 is TGTGCCAGCAGCCCTGACCTGGGGGAGGCGACCCAGTACTTC. This translates into CASSPDLGEATQYF.